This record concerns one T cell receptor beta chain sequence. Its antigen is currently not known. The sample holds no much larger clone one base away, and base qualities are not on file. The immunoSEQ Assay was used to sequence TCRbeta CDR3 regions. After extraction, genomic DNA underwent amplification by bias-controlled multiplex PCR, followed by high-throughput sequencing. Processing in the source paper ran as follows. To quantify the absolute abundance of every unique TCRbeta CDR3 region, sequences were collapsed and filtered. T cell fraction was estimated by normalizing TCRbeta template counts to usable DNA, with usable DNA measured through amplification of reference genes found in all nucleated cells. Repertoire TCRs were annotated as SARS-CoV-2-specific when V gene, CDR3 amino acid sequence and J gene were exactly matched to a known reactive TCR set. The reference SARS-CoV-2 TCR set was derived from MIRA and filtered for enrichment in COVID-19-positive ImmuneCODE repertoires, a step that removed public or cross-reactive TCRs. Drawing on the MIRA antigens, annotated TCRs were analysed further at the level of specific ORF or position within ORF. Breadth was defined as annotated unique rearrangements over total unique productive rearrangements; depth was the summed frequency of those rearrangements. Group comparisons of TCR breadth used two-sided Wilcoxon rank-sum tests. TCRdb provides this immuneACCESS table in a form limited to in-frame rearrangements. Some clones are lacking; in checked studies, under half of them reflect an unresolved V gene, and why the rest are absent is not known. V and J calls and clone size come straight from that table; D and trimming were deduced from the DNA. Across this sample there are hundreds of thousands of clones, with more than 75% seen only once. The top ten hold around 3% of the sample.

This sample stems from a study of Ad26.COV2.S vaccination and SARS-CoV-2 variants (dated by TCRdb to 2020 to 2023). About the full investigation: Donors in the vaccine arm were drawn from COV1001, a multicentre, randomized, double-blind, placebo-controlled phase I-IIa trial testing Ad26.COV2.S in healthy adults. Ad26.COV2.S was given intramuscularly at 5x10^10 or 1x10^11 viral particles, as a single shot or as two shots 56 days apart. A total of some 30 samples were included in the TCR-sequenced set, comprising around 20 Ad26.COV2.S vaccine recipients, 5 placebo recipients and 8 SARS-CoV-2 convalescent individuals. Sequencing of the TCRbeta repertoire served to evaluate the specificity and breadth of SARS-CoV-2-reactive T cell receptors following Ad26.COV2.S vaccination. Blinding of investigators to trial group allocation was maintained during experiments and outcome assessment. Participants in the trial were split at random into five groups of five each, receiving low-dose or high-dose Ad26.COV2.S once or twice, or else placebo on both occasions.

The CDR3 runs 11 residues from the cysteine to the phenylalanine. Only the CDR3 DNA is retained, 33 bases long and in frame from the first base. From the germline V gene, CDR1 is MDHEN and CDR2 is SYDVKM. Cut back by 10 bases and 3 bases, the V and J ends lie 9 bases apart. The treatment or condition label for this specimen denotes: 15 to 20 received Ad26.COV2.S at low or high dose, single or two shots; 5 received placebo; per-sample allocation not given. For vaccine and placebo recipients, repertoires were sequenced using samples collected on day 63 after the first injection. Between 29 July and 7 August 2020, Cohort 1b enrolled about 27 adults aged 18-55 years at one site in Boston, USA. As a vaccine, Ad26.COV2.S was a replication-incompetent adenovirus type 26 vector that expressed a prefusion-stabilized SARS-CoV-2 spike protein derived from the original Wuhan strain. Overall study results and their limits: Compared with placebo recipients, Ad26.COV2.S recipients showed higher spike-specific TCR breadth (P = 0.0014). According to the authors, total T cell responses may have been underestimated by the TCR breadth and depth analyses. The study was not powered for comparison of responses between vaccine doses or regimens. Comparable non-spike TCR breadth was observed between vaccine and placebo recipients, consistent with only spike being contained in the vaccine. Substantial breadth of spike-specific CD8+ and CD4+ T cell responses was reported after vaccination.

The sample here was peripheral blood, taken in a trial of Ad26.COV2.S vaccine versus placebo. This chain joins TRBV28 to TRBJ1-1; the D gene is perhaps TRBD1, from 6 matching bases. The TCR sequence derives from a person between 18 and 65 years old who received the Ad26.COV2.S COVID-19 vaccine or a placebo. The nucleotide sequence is TGTGCCACACCAGGGGACACTGAAGCTTTCTTT. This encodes CATPGDTEAFF.